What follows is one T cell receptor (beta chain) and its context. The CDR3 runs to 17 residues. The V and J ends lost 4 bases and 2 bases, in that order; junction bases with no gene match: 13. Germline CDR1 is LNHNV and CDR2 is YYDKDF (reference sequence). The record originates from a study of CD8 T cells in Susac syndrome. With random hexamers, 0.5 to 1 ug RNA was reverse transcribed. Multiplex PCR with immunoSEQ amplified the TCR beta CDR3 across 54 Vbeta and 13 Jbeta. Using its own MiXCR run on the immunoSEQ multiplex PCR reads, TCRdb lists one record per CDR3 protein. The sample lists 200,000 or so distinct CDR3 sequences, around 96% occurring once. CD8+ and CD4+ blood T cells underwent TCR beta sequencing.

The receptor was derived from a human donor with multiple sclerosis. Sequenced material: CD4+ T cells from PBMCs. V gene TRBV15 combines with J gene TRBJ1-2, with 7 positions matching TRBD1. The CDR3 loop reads CATSTGQDYHTNYGYTF. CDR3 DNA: TGTGCCACCAGCACTGGACAGGACTATCATACGAACTATGGCTACACCTTC.